One and the same sample provided the 31 T cell receptor beta chains below, sequenced in a study of beta chain features in type 1 diabetes (dated by TCRdb to the late 2010s). Points the paper makes about the study in general: A moderate but significant shortening of TCRB CDR3 length was observed in type 1 diabetes patients in all four CD4+ subsets.

The method was the immunoSEQ multiplex PCR assay. The High Capacity cDNA Reverse Transcription Kit was used to reverse transcribe all of the isolated RNA, meaning that expressed TCRB transcripts were what got sequenced. Entries here come from immuneACCESS through TCRdb and include only in-frame sequences with V and J called. Some clones fail to appear in such tables; in the studies checked, an unresolved V gene covers under half of the shortfall, and the cause of the remainder is unknown. The sample table contains roughly 100,000 clones; only one count was recorded for about 26% of them. More than 0.45% of the sample belongs to the ten largest clones. The antigens of these receptors remain unknown. The specimen sequenced was central memory CD4+ T cells from blood. The receptors shown here come from a woman younger than 30 with type 1 diabetes.

Many counts were recorded for this clone. The chain carries TRBV7-2 and TRBJ2-7; 10 nucleotides line up with TRBD1. The CDR3 sequence is 14 residues long. Germline V CDR1 and CDR2: SGHTA, FQGNSA. The V gene end was trimmed by 5 bases and the J gene end by 6 bases; junction bases not matched to a gene: 7. CDR3 loop: CASSVGTGAAEQYF. CDR3 DNA sequence: TGTGCCAGCAGCGTAGGGACAGGGGCCGCCGAGCAGTACTTC.

The chain couples TRBV7-9 to TRBJ2-3; perhaps TRBD2 as D (7 bases). V shed 4 bases and J shed 4 bases, with 15 bases lying between them. The germline gives CDR1 SEHNR, CDR2 FQNEAQ (reference sequence). This CDR3 contains 15 residues. DNA of the CDR3: TGTGCCAGCAGCTCGACTAGGGGGGGGGCAGATACGCAGTATTTT. It encodes CASSSTRGGADTQYF.

This clone has only a few counts. The chain is built from TRBV14 and TRBJ2-6; D gene unclear. Trimming cost V 2 bases and J 4 bases, with 6 bases left between them. The germline CDR1 and CDR2 sequences are SGHDN and FVKESK. The CDR3 is 14 residues long. DNA for the CDR3: TGTGCCAGCAGCCAATCTCGGGGGGCCAACGTCCTGACTTTC. Its protein is CASSQSRGANVLTF.

This clone was recorded a few times. The V and J genes are TRBV25-1 and TRBJ2-2; 7 bases fit TRBD1. The CDR3 has 14 residues. Trimming took 7 bases from V and 2 from J; bases not matched to a gene: 4. Per the germline V gene, CDR1 is MGHDK and CDR2 is SYGVNS. The CDR3 coding sequence is TGTGCCAGCATGACAGGGCCCAACACCGGGGAGCTGTTTTTT. Protein sequence: CASMTGPNTGELFF. The full variable domain, rest sourced from reference TRBV25-1 and TRBJ2-2, is EADIYQTPRYLVIGTGKKITLECSQTMGHDKMYWYQQDPGMELHLIHYSYGVNSTEKGDLSSESTVSRIRTEHFPLTLESARPSHTSQYLCASMTGPNTGELFFGEGSRLTVL.

This clone was seen only a few times. This rearrangement joins TRBV18 to TRBJ2-7, with TRBD1 matching over 8 bases. The CDR3 covers 14 residues. J lost 3 bases, V lost 3 bases, and 4 bases had no gene match. Germline assignment: CDR1 KGHSH and CDR2 LQKENI. The CDR3 DNA reads as TGTGCCAGCTCACCTGACAGGGGTGTCTACGAGCAGTACTTC. Its protein product is CASSPDRGVYEQYF.

The chain joins TRBV4-2 to TRBJ2-2; 10 bases are shared with TRBD2. This CDR3 comprises 19 residues. The germline gives CDR1 LGHNA, CDR2 YNFKEQ. V lost 0 bases and J lost 3; bases outside the gene matches: 10. CDR3 sequence: CASSQEVPSGRAHTGELFF. The CDR3 nucleotides are TGTGCCAGCAGCCAAGAGGTCCCGAGCGGGAGGGCCCACACCGGGGAGCTGTTTTTT.

The chain carries TRBV21-1 and TRBJ2-7; TRBD1, the D gene given by the table, was not confirmed from the DNA. TRBV21-1 is a pseudogene. The CDR3 spans 17 residues. The CDR3 here is CASSKREGGSPTYEQYV. CDR3 bases: TGTGCCAGCAGCAAGCGTGAAGGGGGATCCCCCACCTACGAGCAGTACGTC.

The chain is built from TRBV11-3 and TRBJ1-1, with D unclear. CDR3 size: 15 residues. The germline V gene encodes CDR1 SGHNT and CDR2 YENEEA. Trimming pared 2 bases from V and 5 bases from J, leaving 15 bases between. CDR3 loop: CASSLWSGSGTEAFF. The CDR3 DNA reads as TGTGCCAGCAGCTTATGGTCCGGTTCGGGGACTGAAGCTTTCTTT.

This clone has just a few counts. The chain joins TRBV27 to TRBJ1-2, with 9 nucleotides matching TRBD1. The junction had 10 bases not matched to a gene; V was cut back by 6 bases and J by 8 bases. Germline V gene lookup returns CDR1 MNHEY and CDR2 SMNVEV (reference sequence). This CDR3 is built from 14 residues. The CDR3 coding sequence is TGTGCCAGCAGGAAACAGGGGGCGTCTATAGGCTACACCTTC. Encoded protein: CASRKQGASIGYTF.

The rearrangement joins TRBV7-2 to TRBJ2-1; D perhaps matches TRBD2 (7 bases). Trimming cost V 2 bases and J 0 bases, with 17 bases left between them. The CDR3 covers 18 residues. Germline-derived CDR1 and CDR2 are SGHTA and FQGNSA. In nucleotides, the CDR3 is TGTGCCAGCAGCTTATATGTGGGAGGGACAAGCTCCTACAATGAGCAGTTCTTC. Translation: CASSLYVGGTSSYNEQFF.

This chain uses TRBV5-1 with TRBJ1-2; perhaps TRBD1 as D (5 bases). The germline V gene encodes CDR1 SGHRS and CDR2 YFSETQ. The CDR3 runs to 14 residues. Trimming removed 4 bases from V and 4 bases from J, with 14 bases in between. CDR3 residues: CASSSLGAGYGYTF. The CDR3 DNA reads TGCGCCAGCAGCAGTTTAGGGGCAGGCTATGGCTACACCTTC.

This clone occurred a few times. The chain is built from TRBV6-6 and TRBJ1-2; D not resolved. The CDR3 totals 12 residues. The V gene's germline CDR1 is MNHNY and CDR2 SVGAGI (reference sequence). Trimming cost V 4 bases and J 2 bases, with 5 bases left between them. CDR3 in amino acids: CASSLRNYGYTF. In DNA form, the CDR3 reads TGTGCCAGCAGTTTGAGAAACTATGGCTACACCTTC.

The chain couples TRBV19 to TRBJ1-1; D gene uncertain. The CDR3 is 16 amino acids. CDR1 is LNHDA and CDR2 is SQIVND in the germline V gene (reference sequence). Trimming shortened V by 4 bases and J by 0 bases, and 15 bases separated the two germline ends. CDR3 nucleotides: TGTGCCAGTAGTACCACCGGGAGATACATGAACACTGAAGCTTTCTTT. Translating it yields CASSTTGRYMNTEAFF.

This clone was detected only a few times. This rearrangement joins TRBV10-3 to TRBJ2-2, with 9 nucleotides matching TRBD1. Germline values: CDR1 ENHRY, CDR2 SYGVKD. The CDR3 contains 16 residues. V lost 4 bases, J lost 5 bases, and 8 bases stayed unmatched. CDR3 sequence (DNA): TGTGCCATCAGTGGGGCGACAGGGGGAGGGACCGGGGAGCTGTTTTTT. Protein product: CAISGATGGGTGELFF.

The rearrangement links TRBV7-2 to TRBJ2-6, with 7 bases matching TRBD1. The CDR3 is 18 residues long. Germline CDR1 reads SGHTA; CDR2 reads FQGNSA. V lost 4 bases and J lost 0; bases outside the gene matches: 9. The CDR3 DNA is TGTGCCAGCAGCTCCTCAGGGGGAGAGGGCTCTGGGGCCAACGTCCTGACTTTC. This encodes CASSSSGGEGSGANVLTF. Drawing the rest from reference TRBV7-2 and TRBJ2-6, the complete variable domain is GAGVSQSPSNKVTEKGKDVELRCDPISGHTALYWYRQSLGQGLEFLIYFQGNSAPDKSGLPSDRFSAERTGGSVSTLTIQRTQQEDSAVYLCASSSSGGEGSGANVLTFGAGSRLTVL.

The table lists this clone with a few counts. V usage is TRBV7-8 and J usage is TRBJ2-3; TRBD1 agrees at 12 bases. The CDR3 sequence is 16 residues long. With V trimmed by 3 bases and J by 4 bases, 5 bases remained unmatched. Germline CDR1 SGHVS, CDR2 FQNEAQ. CDR3 loop: CASSFRDRGRADTQYF. The CDR3 bases are TGTGCCAGCAGCTTCCGGGACAGGGGGCGCGCAGATACGCAGTATTTT.

The gene calls are TRBV10-3 and TRBJ2-1; tentatively, D is TRBD2 (6 bases). The CDR3 runs 14 residues. Per the germline V gene, CDR1 is ENHRY and CDR2 is SYGVKD. V lost 0 bases, J lost 9 bases, and 12 bases lay in between. CDR3 sequence: CAISESGGTLEQFF. The CDR3 DNA is TGTGCCATCAGTGAGTCGGGCGGGACCCTTGAGCAGTTCTTC.

The rearrangement uses TRBV15 and TRBJ2-1; D is ambiguous. This CDR3 comprises 12 residues. The germline V and J ends were trimmed by 5 bases and 8 bases, with 10 bases remaining between them. Germline values: CDR1 LNHNV, CDR2 YYDKDF (reference sequence). DNA of the CDR3: TGTGCCACCAGCGTAAGAGGCGATGAGCAGTTCTTC. Translated: CATSVRGDEQFF.

This chain joins TRBV5-1 and TRBJ1-1, with D perhaps TRBD1 (6 bases). The V gene lost 6 bases and the J gene lost 6 bases, with 15 bases spanning the gap. CDR1 SGHRS and CDR2 YFSETQ come from the germline V gene. The CDR3 runs 13 residues. In DNA form, the CDR3 reads TGCGCCAGCACCCAGGACAGTATCGCTGAAGCTTTCTTT. Its translation is CASTQDSIAEAFF.

The chain joins TRBV5-4 to TRBJ2-3; 10 bases fit TRBD2. Germline CDR1 SGHNT, CDR2 YYREEE (reference sequence). V gave up 0 bases and J gave up 2 bases; unmatched junction bases: 6. The CDR3 length is 17 residues. This chain's CDR3 is CASSLGSSGSVTDTQYF. DNA for the CDR3: TGTGCCAGCAGCTTGGGGTCTAGCGGGAGTGTCACAGATACGCAGTATTTT.

The chain joins TRBV6-5 to TRBJ1-4; 9 bases fit TRBD1. The CDR3 has 15 residues. CDR1 and CDR2 (germline): MNHEY, SVGAGI. V lost 6 bases to trimming and J lost 8 bases; unmatched junction nucleotides: 10. The CDR3 nucleotides read TGTGCCAGCAGGAACACCGGGACAGGGAACGAAAAACTGTTTTTT. Translating gives CASRNTGTGNEKLFF.

This chain connects TRBV5-1 to TRBJ1-4, with no clear D. This CDR3 contains 14 residues. Trimming removed 0 bases at V and 6 bases at J, with 9 bases between. Germline CDR1 reads SGHRS; CDR2 reads YFSETQ. CDR3 coding DNA: TGCGCCAGCAGCTTGGGTAGCGGGGATGAAAAACTGTTTTTT. The encoded protein is CASSLGSGDEKLFF. Variable domain in full (rest from reference TRBV5-1 and TRBJ1-4): KAGVTQTPRYLIKTRGQQVTLSCSPISGHRSVSWYQQTPGQGLQFLFEYFSETQRNKGNFPGRFSGRQFSNSRSEMNVSTLELGDSALYLCASSLGSGDEKLFFGSGTQLSVL.

This chain connects TRBV13 to TRBJ2-7; 8 nucleotides align to TRBD1. The CDR3 spans 14 residues. The V gene's germline CDR1 is PRHDT and CDR2 FYEKMQ (reference sequence). J gave up 4 bases and V 6 bases, and 8 bases lay outside the gene matches. The CDR3 protein is CASRSFGQGYEQYF. The CDR3 DNA reads TGTGCCAGCAGATCGTTTGGACAGGGATACGAGCAGTACTTC. The variable domain in full, with the rest retrieved from reference TRBV13 and TRBJ2-7, is AAGVIQSPRHLIKEKRETATLKCYPIPRHDTVYWYQQGPGQDPQFLISFYEKMQSDKGSIPDRFSAQQFSDYHSELNMSSLELGDSALYFCASRSFGQGYEQYFGPGTRLTVT.

V usage is TRBV28 and J usage is TRBJ1-2; 8 bases align to TRBD1. Trimming at V came to 5 bases and at J to 12 bases, leaving 8 bases not matched to a gene. Germline V CDR1 and CDR2: MDHEN, SYDVKM. The CDR3 covers 12 residues. CDR3 region: CASSLRGRIHTF. CDR3 coding DNA: TGTGCCAGCAGTCTCAGGGGGCGCATCCACACCTTC.

The chain carries TRBV19 and TRBJ2-1; TRBD2 agrees at 9 bases. Germline V gene data show CDR1 as LNHDA and CDR2 as SQIVND (reference sequence). The CDR3 runs 16 residues. J lost 0 bases, V lost 5 bases, and 5 bases had no gene match. The CDR3 nucleotides read TGTGCCAGTAGTGTGAGCGGGGGGAGCTCCTACAATGAGCAGTTCTTC. It codes for CASSVSGGSSYNEQFF.

This chain uses TRBV2 with TRBJ2-5; TRBD2 is a possible D gene (6 bases). Trimming shortened V by 8 bases and J by 4 bases, and 23 bases separated the two germline ends. Germline V lookup: CDR1 SNHLY, CDR2 FYNNEI. This CDR3 is 16 amino acids long. The CDR3 region is CASSVAGSSFTETQYF. CDR3 coding DNA: TGTGCCAGCTCGGTGGCGGGATCGAGCTTTACAGAGACCCAGTACTTC.

This clone was counted once. The rearrangement joins TRBV6-6 to TRBJ1-5; possibly TRBD1 for D (5 bases). Germline CDR1 and CDR2: MNHNY and SVGAGI (reference sequence). V lost 4 bases to trimming and J lost 1 base, with 11 bases between them. The CDR3 contains 15 residues. In DNA, the CDR3 is TGTGCCAGCAGTTCCCAGGGTGTGAGCAATCAGCCCCAGCATTTT. It specifies CASSSQGVSNQPQHF.

The chain has TRBV9 and TRBJ2-3, with 11 nucleotides matching TRBD2. CDR3 length: 14 residues. V dropped 1 base and J dropped 6; count of bases not matched to a gene: 1. CDR1 and CDR2 from the germline V gene are SGDLS and YYNGEE. CDR3 sequence reads: CASSVRLAGDTQYF. The DNA of the CDR3 is TGTGCCAGCAGCGTAAGACTAGCGGGGGATACGCAGTATTTT.

The chain has TRBV5-1 and TRBJ2-1; the D gene is possibly TRBD2 (5 bases). Trimming stripped 2 bases from V and 7 bases from J, with 10 bases between. The germline V gene encodes CDR1 SGHRS and CDR2 YFSETQ. This CDR3 contains 13 residues. Here the CDR3 DNA reads TGCGCCAGCAGCTTAAGTGGGAGTAATGAGCAGTTCTTC. Amino acids: CASSLSGSNEQFF.

This clone was detected a few times. One end of the junction fails to match germline, which may point to a read error. The chain combines TRBV27 with TRBJ2-1, with 8 bases identical to TRBD2. Germline CDR1 reads MNHEY; CDR2 reads SMNVEV (reference sequence). The length of the CDR3 is 15 residues. Here the CDR3 reads CASSFRTSFYNEQFF. CDR3 DNA sequence: TGTGCCAGTAGTTTCCGGACTAGCTTTTACAATGAGCAGTTCTTC.

The chain links TRBV27 to TRBJ2-3; possible D gene TRBD1, 6 bases. The germline CDR1 and CDR2 sequences are MNHEY and SMNVEV (reference sequence). V was clipped by 3 bases and J by 1 base, with 11 bases between them. CDR3 length: 15 residues. The CDR3 sequence is CASSLRGIGTDTQYF. CDR3 DNA: TGTGCCAGCAGTTTGAGGGGGATCGGCACAGATACGCAGTATTTT.